Below are 14 T cell receptor beta chains sequenced from a single sample in a study of CD8+CD57+ T cells in acquired aplastic anemia. TCR beta VDJ combinations and CDR3 sequences were profiled from genomic DNA. TCRdb itself ran the reads through MiXCR, one entry per CDR3 protein. The sample has approximately 170,000 distinct CDR3 sequences, roughly half seen once. The source material was sorted CD4+, CD8+, or CD8+CD57+ T cells (not recorded which) from PBMCs. These receptors came from a human donor in good health, serving as a control.

The genes are TRBV24-1 and TRBJ1-2; the D gene is possibly TRBD1 (5 bases). V gave up 3 bases and J gave up 4 bases, with 20 bases separating them. The CDR3 is 17 amino acids. From germline, CDR1 is KGHDR and CDR2 SFDVKD. CDR3 sequence (DNA): TGTGCCACCAGTGATAACAACGGACTAGCGGGGGGCTATGGCTACACCTTC. Protein product: CATSDNNGLAGGYGYTF.

The V and J genes are TRBV7-2 and TRBJ1-1; 10 bases align to TRBD1. The V gene end was trimmed by 4 bases and the J gene end by 4 bases; junction bases not matched to a gene: 0. The germline V gene encodes CDR1 SGHTA and CDR2 FQGNSA. The CDR3 spans 13 residues. The CDR3 loop is CASSWTGGTEAFF. The CDR3 nucleotides are TGTGCCAGCAGCTGGACAGGGGGCACTGAAGCTTTCTTT.

At least ten counts were recorded for this clonotype. This chain uses TRBV5-1 with TRBJ2-1, with TRBD2 identical over 12 bases. The CDR3 is 16 residues long. J lost 2 bases, V lost 2 bases, and 2 bases had no gene match. Germline V lookup: CDR1 SGHRS, CDR2 YFSETQ. The CDR3 region is CASSFGTSGPYNEQFF. As DNA, the CDR3 is TGCGCCAGCAGCTTTGGGACTAGCGGGCCCTACAATGAGCAGTTCTTC.

This clonotype was observed at least ten times. The chain uses TRBV6-6 and TRBJ2-5; D perhaps matches TRBD1 (6 bases). The ends were cut back, 5 bases at V and 7 bases at J, with 23 bases in the middle. The CDR3 consists of 16 residues. The germline V gene has CDR1 MNHNY and CDR2 SVGAGI (reference sequence). This chain's CDR3 is CASSLTGQGGSGTQYF. For the CDR3, the DNA is TGTGCCAGCAGTCTTACGGGCCAAGGGGGTAGTGGGACCCAGTACTTC.

The CDR3, as DNA: TGTGCCAGCAGTCGACAGGGAGTCAGGACACCCTTCTACGAGCAGTACTTC. It yields the protein CASSRQGVRTPFYEQYF. The chain uses TRBV7-9 and TRBJ2-7; 7 nucleotides match TRBD1. The V gene's germline CDR1 is SEHNR and CDR2 FQNEAQ (reference sequence). The CDR3 sequence is 17 residues long. The J segment lost 3 bases and the V segment lost 6 bases, leaving 17 bases of the junction unmatched.

This clonotype was observed at least ten times. The chain has TRBV6-2 or TRBV6-3 and TRBJ2-1; D might be TRBD1 (6 bases). The germline V and J ends were trimmed by 4 bases and 9 bases, with 13 bases remaining between them. The CDR3 contains 13 residues. Germline-derived CDR1 and CDR2 are MNHEY and SVGEGT. CDR3 protein: CASSLPSGVEQFF. Here the CDR3 DNA reads TGTGCCAGCAGTTTACCGTCAGGGGTTGAGCAGTTCTTC.

Remarks on this clonotype: A junction boundary mismatches the germline segment, possibly from a read error. The rearrangement links TRBV4-2 to TRBJ2-4, with D perhaps TRBD1 (6 bases). The CDR3 runs 17 residues. Germline CDR1 reads LGHNA; CDR2 reads YNFKEQ. CDR3 DNA: TGTGCCAGCAGTCAAGATCTGACAGGTCTAGCCAAAAGCATTCAGTACTTC. Protein: CASSQDLTGLAKSIQYF.

This clonotype was counted many times. One end of the junction does not line up with germline, which may come from a read error. V gene TRBV7-7 combines with J gene TRBJ2-7, with 7 bases lining up with TRBD1. CDR1 is SSHAT, CDR2 FNYEAQ, per germline (reference sequence). CDR3 length equals 16 residues. As DNA, the CDR3 is TGTGCTAGCAGCTTAGAGGTTAGGGGGCAATCCTACGAGCAGTACTTC. Its translation is CASSLEVRGQSYEQYF.

V usage is TRBV2 and J usage is TRBJ2-1, with D tentatively TRBD2 (5 bases). This CDR3 is built from 15 residues. The V end lost 5 bases, the J end lost 0 bases, and 11 bases lay between the germline ends. Germline CDR1 reads SNHLY; CDR2 reads FYNNEI. In DNA, the CDR3 is TGTGCCAGCAGTTCTCGCCGGGACTCCTACAATGAGCAGTTCTTC. This translates into CASSSRRDSYNEQFF.

A few counts support this clonotype. This chain uses TRBV25-1 with TRBJ2-7, with TRBD2 as a possible D gene (5 bases). V lost 4 bases and J 5 bases, leaving 12 bases between the germline ends. Germline V gene sequence: CDR1 MGHDK, CDR2 SYGVNS. The CDR3 has 13 residues. CDR3 in amino acids: CASSATGIHEQYF. The CDR3 DNA reads as TGTGCCAGCAGTGCCACGGGGATCCACGAGCAGTACTTC.

The gene calls are TRBV15 and TRBJ2-7; 7 bases match TRBD1. Losses at the gene ends were 5 bases for V and 1 base for J; bases not matched to a gene: 2. Germline V gene lookup returns CDR1 LNHNV and CDR2 YYDKDF (reference sequence). The length of the CDR3 is 13 residues. CDR3 region: CATSRQGSYEQYF. The CDR3 nucleotides read TGTGCCACCAGCCGACAGGGATCCTACGAGCAGTACTTC.

A note on this clonotype: Being one base from a much bigger clone, this may be a read error. Since no conserved phenylalanine or tryptophan closes the CDR3, a read error is the likely cause. The V call is TRBV5-8, the J call TRBJ2-5; maybe TRBD2 (6 bases). Germline-derived CDR1 and CDR2 are SGHTS and YDEGEE. Trimming shortened V by 0 bases and J by 2 bases, and 11 bases separated the two germline ends. The CDR3 consists of 15 residues. CDR3 sequence (DNA): TGTGCCAGCAGCTTGGCGCTAGCGACACAAGAGACCCAGTACCTC. Protein: CASSLALATQETQYL.

Points on this clonotype: A much larger clone lies one base from this, so it may be a read error. The chain employs TRBV6-5 and TRBJ2-7; either TRBD1 or TRBD2 may supply D (5 bases each). Germline loops: CDR1 MNHEY, CDR2 SVGAGI. The CDR3 spans 15 residues. The CDR3 DNA follows: TGTGCCATCAGTTACTCCGTGGGACCCCCTACAGAGCAGTACTTC. It translates to CAISYSVGPPTEQYF.

The chain uses TRBV7-9 and TRBJ2-7; D is possibly TRBD1 or TRBD2 (5 bases each). The V end lost 4 bases, the J end lost 2 bases, and 18 bases lay between the germline ends. Germline V gene lookup returns CDR1 SEHNR and CDR2 FQNEAQ (reference sequence). CDR3 size: 16 residues. This chain's CDR3 is CASSWGRGETTYEQYF. As DNA, the CDR3 is TGTGCCAGCAGCTGGGGTAGGGGAGAGACCACCTACGAGCAGTACTTC.